The 8 T cell receptor beta chains below were found in one sample sequenced in a study of T-cell reconstitution after alpha-beta-depleted transplantation in children. Construction of the TCRbeta library involved unique molecular identifiers. TCRdb reprocessed the PCR reads via MiXCR and lists one record per CDR3 protein. The sample contains some 830,000 distinct CDR3 sequences, 16% of which appear only once. Sequencing used PBMCs, mostly from graft donor cells, obtained 360 days after TCRalphabeta/CD19-depleted stem cell transplant. These TCRs come from a male patient aged 5 to 17 who had a stem cell transplant for acute lymphoblastic leukemia, so the T cells may come from the graft donor.

The chain carries TRBV5-1 and TRBJ2-7; D not resolved. Germline V CDR1 and CDR2: SGHRS, YFSETQ. The CDR3 runs to 13 residues. V dropped 7 bases and J dropped 3 bases, with 14 bases sitting between them. The CDR3 DNA reads TGCGCCAGCGCCCTGTCCGGAGACTACGAGCAGTACTTC. Protein sequence: CASALSGDYEQYF. Together with reference TRBV5-1 and TRBJ2-7, the CDR3 gives the full variable domain: KAGVTQTPRYLIKTRGQQVTLSCSPISGHRSVSWYQQTPGQGLQFLFEYFSETQRNKGNFPGRFSGRQFSNSRSEMNVSTLELGDSALYLCASALSGDYEQYFGPGTRLTVT.

This chain joins TRBV4-2 and TRBJ2-1; tentatively, D is TRBD2 (5 bases). Trimming removed 4 bases at V and 6 bases at J, with 19 bases between. Germline CDR1 reads LGHNA; CDR2 reads YNFKEQ. The length of the CDR3 is 16 residues. CDR3 region: CASSRNGIASGNEQFF. CDR3 bases: TGTGCCAGCAGCCGAAACGGGATAGCGTCTGGCAATGAGCAGTTCTTC.

This clonotype was observed a few times. The J gene is TRBJ1-1, the V gene TRBV20-1; TRBD1 matches 7 bases. V was clipped by 2 bases and J by 4 bases; unmatched bases: 10. This CDR3 comprises 15 residues. Per the germline V gene, CDR1 is DFQATT and CDR2 is SNEGSKA (reference sequence). This CDR3 reads CSARFLDREGTEAFF. The CDR3 nucleotides are TGCAGTGCTAGATTTCTAGACAGGGAGGGCACTGAAGCTTTCTTT.

The rearrangement joins TRBV18 to TRBJ2-5; the D gene could be TRBD1 or TRBD2 (5 bases each). Trimming removed 1 base from V and 5 bases from J, with 17 bases in between. The CDR3 sequence is 16 residues long. The germline V gene has CDR1 KGHSH and CDR2 LQKENI. Here the CDR3 reads CASSPRGANLGETQYF. The CDR3 DNA follows: TGTGCCAGCTCACCACGAGGGGCCAACTTAGGGGAGACCCAGTACTTC.

This clonotype appeared a few times. V usage is TRBV5-1 and J usage is TRBJ2-7, with 8 bases matching TRBD1. Trimming removed 0 bases from V and 4 bases from J; junction bases left unmatched: 9. The CDR3 is made up of 16 amino acids. Per the germline V gene, CDR1 is SGHRS and CDR2 is YFSETQ. For the CDR3, the DNA is TGCGCCAGCAGCTTGGTAATTGAGGACAGGGATTACGAGCAGTACTTC. This codes for CASSLVIEDRDYEQYF.

The chain combines TRBV7-8 with TRBJ2-7, with D perhaps assigned TRBD1 or TRBD2 (5 bases each). The V end was cut by 4 bases, the J end by 3 bases, with 25 bases between. This CDR3 is 18 amino acids long. Germline loops: CDR1 SGHVS, CDR2 FQNEAQ. DNA for the CDR3: TGTGCCAGCAGCTCTCCCCACACCGGGACCTTTAAGGGCTACGAGCAGTACTTC. Protein: CASSSPHTGTFKGYEQYF.

V usage is TRBV20-1 and J usage is TRBJ2-2, with D maybe TRBD2 (5 bases). CDR3 length: 14 residues. Trimming removed 7 bases at V and 3 bases at J, with 15 bases between. Germline V lookup: CDR1 DFQATT, CDR2 SNEGSKA (reference sequence). CDR3 in amino acids: CSGRAAAYTGELFF. The CDR3 nucleotides are TGCAGTGGGCGGGCTGCCGCATACACCGGGGAGCTGTTTTTT.

This clonotype appeared a single time. The V call is TRBV20-1, the J call TRBJ2-7, with D perhaps TRBD1 (6 bases). Per germline, CDR1 DFQATT and CDR2 SNEGSKA (reference sequence). The V and J ends lost 0 bases and 2 bases respectively, with 11 bases between them. CDR3 length: 14 amino acids. The CDR3 loop is CSARDARGTYEQYF. The CDR3 coding sequence is TGCAGTGCTAGAGATGCCAGGGGAACCTACGAGCAGTACTTC.